Listed below are T cell receptor beta chains from one sample, sequenced in a study of blood T cell repertoires in COVID-19. Profiled with immunoSEQ multiplex PCR; TCRdb holds only in-frame clones, not every one. This repertoire shows about 250,000 clones, about 88% found once; its top ten account for around 2%. Sequencing used peripheral blood. The receptors originated from a woman aged 40 to 49 who had recovered from COVID-19. The CDR3 runs from the conserved cysteine through the conserved F or W. Each record gives: V gene, D gene, clone size, J gene, CDR3 protein, CDR3 DNA. D genes are given only for firm matches. Some rows mark clone size as missing; the rest say once, few, many or name a class of expanded clone.

v_call: TRBV7-6; d_call: .; clone_size: .; j_call: TRBJ1-6; cdr3_aa: CASSLVVGADSPLHF; cdr3_nt: TGTGCCAGCAGCTTAGTGGTAGGGGCTGATTCACCCCTCCACTTT
v_call: TRBV27; d_call: .; clone_size: .; j_call: TRBJ1-6; cdr3_aa: CASSLPGRTPLHF; cdr3_nt: TGTGCCAGCAGTTTGCCGGGGAGGACACCCCTCCACTTT
v_call: TRBV12-5; d_call: .; clone_size: .; j_call: TRBJ2-5; cdr3_aa: CASGLGFAVQETQYF; cdr3_nt: TGTGCTAGTGGTTTGGGGTTTGCGGTACAAGAGACCCAGTACTTC
v_call: TRBV28; d_call: TRBD1; clone_size: .; j_call: TRBJ1-5; cdr3_aa: CASSRTGDDQPQHF; cdr3_nt: TGTGCCAGCAGTAGGACAGGGGATGATCAGCCCCAGCATTTT
v_call: TRBV7-2; d_call: TRBD2; clone_size: .; j_call: TRBJ2-7; cdr3_aa: CASSHTSGGPPYEQYF; cdr3_nt: TGTGCCAGCAGCCACACTAGCGGGGGGCCCCCCTACGAGCAGTACTTC
v_call: TRBV5-1; d_call: TRBD1; clone_size: .; j_call: TRBJ1-3; cdr3_aa: CASSQGQISGNTIYF; cdr3_nt: TGCGCCAGCAGCCAGGGACAGATATCTGGAAACACCATATATTTT
v_call: TRBV9; d_call: TRBD1; clone_size: .; j_call: TRBJ1-5; cdr3_aa: CASSVDDRDRGRNDNQPQHF; cdr3_nt: TGTGCCAGCAGCGTAGATGACCGGGACAGGGGGCGAAACGACAATCAGCCCCAGCATTTT
v_call: TRBV12-3/TRBV12-4; d_call: .; clone_size: .; j_call: TRBJ1-2; cdr3_aa: CASGGAPYGYTF; cdr3_nt: TGTGCCAGCGGGGGGGCCCCCTATGGCTACACCTTC
v_call: TRBV6-6; d_call: .; clone_size: .; j_call: TRBJ1-4; cdr3_aa: CASSKTGNYNEKLFF; cdr3_nt: TGTGCCAGCAGCAAAACAGGGAACTATAATGAAAAACTGTTTTTT
v_call: TRBV19; d_call: .; clone_size: .; j_call: TRBJ2-7; cdr3_aa: CASSSRTRDSYEQYF; cdr3_nt: TGTGCCAGTAGTTCCCGGACACGCGACTCCTACGAGCAGTACTTC
v_call: TRBV24-1; d_call: .; clone_size: few; j_call: TRBJ2-7; cdr3_aa: CATSDSYEREQYF; cdr3_nt: TGTGCCACCAGTGATAGTTATGAGCGGGAGCAGTACTTC
v_call: TRBV19; d_call: TRBD1; clone_size: few; j_call: TRBJ2-2; cdr3_aa: CASSIARSGTGYTGELFF; cdr3_nt: TGTGCCAGTAGTATAGCCCGATCCGGGACAGGGTACACCGGGGAGCTGTTTTTT
v_call: TRBV6-6; d_call: TRBD1; clone_size: .; j_call: TRBJ1-4; cdr3_aa: CASSVSDRGEKLFF; cdr3_nt: TGTGCCAGCAGTGTCTCGGACAGGGGGGAAAAACTGTTTTTT
v_call: TRBV30; d_call: .; clone_size: .; j_call: TRBJ1-3; cdr3_aa: CAWSLNFPNGNTIYF; cdr3_nt: TGTGCCTGGAGTCTAAATTTTCCGAATGGAAACACCATATATTTT
v_call: TRBV7-2; d_call: TRBD2; clone_size: .; j_call: TRBJ2-1; cdr3_aa: CASSLVRTGGVSYNEQFF; cdr3_nt: TGTGCCAGCAGCTTAGTTCGAACGGGGGGGGTCTCCTACAATGAGCAGTTCTTC
v_call: TRBV6-6; d_call: .; clone_size: .; j_call: TRBJ1-1; cdr3_aa: CASSYTYTEAFF; cdr3_nt: TGTGCCAGCAGTTACACTTACACTGAAGCTTTCTTT
v_call: TRBV25-1; d_call: TRBD1; clone_size: .; j_call: TRBJ2-7; cdr3_aa: CASKRTGADEQYF; cdr3_nt: TGTGCCAGCAAGAGGACAGGGGCAGACGAGCAGTACTTC
v_call: TRBV7-2; d_call: .; clone_size: .; j_call: TRBJ1-6; cdr3_aa: CASSRDRTNSPLHF; cdr3_nt: TGTGCCAGCAGCCGCGACAGGACCAATTCACCCCTCCACTTT
v_call: TRBV11-1; d_call: .; clone_size: .; j_call: TRBJ2-3; cdr3_aa: CASSLAMGGLLTDTQYF; cdr3_nt: TGTGCCAGCAGCTTAGCGATGGGAGGACTACTCACAGATACGCAGTATTTT
v_call: TRBV15; d_call: TRBD1; clone_size: .; j_call: TRBJ2-7; cdr3_aa: CATSRAGTGTYEQYF; cdr3_nt: TGTGCCACCAGCAGAGCCGGGACAGGGACCTACGAGCAGTACTTC
v_call: TRBV9; d_call: TRBD2; clone_size: .; j_call: TRBJ2-7; cdr3_aa: CASSGSGRASEQYF; cdr3_nt: TGTGCCAGCAGCGGAAGCGGGAGGGCCTCCGAGCAGTACTTC
v_call: TRBV19; d_call: .; clone_size: .; j_call: TRBJ1-2; cdr3_aa: CASSIRAGHGYTF; cdr3_nt: TGTGCCAGTAGTATAAGGGCAGGGCATGGCTACACCTTC
v_call: TRBV7-3; d_call: TRBD1; clone_size: .; j_call: TRBJ1-2; cdr3_aa: CASSSPGTGGNGYTF; cdr3_nt: TGTGCCAGCAGCTCACCCGGGACAGGGGGCAATGGCTACACCTTC
v_call: TRBV7-9; d_call: TRBD1; clone_size: once; j_call: TRBJ2-5; cdr3_aa: CASSPGQGVVETQYF; cdr3_nt: TGTGCCAGCAGCCCGGGACAGGGAGTGGTAGAGACCCAGTACTTC
v_call: TRBV19; d_call: .; clone_size: .; j_call: TRBJ1-3; cdr3_aa: CASTGDSFLSGNTIYF; cdr3_nt: TGTGCCAGTACGGGAGACAGCTTTCTCTCTGGAAACACCATATATTTT
v_call: TRBV19; d_call: TRBD1; clone_size: many; j_call: TRBJ2-2; cdr3_aa: CASSIVTGADTGELFF; cdr3_nt: TGTGCCAGTAGTATAGTGACAGGGGCCGACACCGGGGAGCTGTTTTTT
v_call: TRBV6-1; d_call: .; clone_size: once; j_call: TRBJ2-7; cdr3_aa: CASSEYYYGGQPRLEQYF; cdr3_nt: TGTGCCAGCAGTGAATATTATTACGGAGGGCAACCACGGCTCGAGCAGTACTTC
v_call: TRBV7-9; d_call: .; clone_size: .; j_call: TRBJ2-7; cdr3_aa: CASSQERYEQYF; cdr3_nt: TGTGCCAGCAGCCAAGAGAGGTACGAGCAGTACTTC
v_call: TRBV19; d_call: TRBD1; clone_size: .; j_call: TRBJ1-5; cdr3_aa: CASTLRTGGGQPQHF; cdr3_nt: TGTGCCAGTACCCTGAGAACAGGGGGGGGACAGCCCCAGCATTTT
v_call: TRBV19; d_call: .; clone_size: .; j_call: TRBJ1-1; cdr3_aa: CASSLLPEGDTEAFF; cdr3_nt: TGTGCCAGTAGCCTTCTCCCGGAAGGGGACACTGAAGCTTTCTTT
v_call: TRBV6-5; d_call: .; clone_size: .; j_call: TRBJ2-2; cdr3_aa: CASSQPGGELFF; cdr3_nt: TGTGCCAGCAGTCAGCCGGGGGGGGAGCTGTTTTTT
v_call: TRBV24-1; d_call: .; clone_size: .; j_call: TRBJ2-7; cdr3_aa: CATSDLPGNEQYF; cdr3_nt: TGTGCCACCAGTGATTTGCCCGGGAACGAGCAGTACTTC
v_call: TRBV5-1; d_call: TRBD1; clone_size: .; j_call: TRBJ2-7; cdr3_aa: CASSLEGQGASEQYF; cdr3_nt: TGCGCCAGCAGCTTGGAGGGACAGGGGGCTTCCGAGCAGTACTTC
v_call: TRBV11-3; d_call: .; clone_size: .; j_call: TRBJ2-1; cdr3_aa: CASSSLPYNEQFF; cdr3_nt: TGTGCCAGCAGCTCCCTACCCTACAATGAGCAGTTCTTC
v_call: TRBV27; d_call: .; clone_size: once; j_call: TRBJ2-7; cdr3_aa: CASSPLGRGYEQYF; cdr3_nt: TGTGCCAGCAGTCCCCTTGGACGGGGCTACGAGCAGTACTTC
v_call: TRBV19; d_call: .; clone_size: .; j_call: TRBJ2-5; cdr3_aa: CASSISRQGTETQYF; cdr3_nt: TGTGCCAGTAGTATCTCTCGGCAGGGCACCGAGACCCAGTACTTC
v_call: TRBV12-3/TRBV12-4; d_call: .; clone_size: .; j_call: TRBJ1-1; cdr3_aa: CASSYRVGTEAFF; cdr3_nt: TGTGCCAGCAGTTACAGGGTTGGCACTGAAGCTTTCTTT
v_call: TRBV11-3; d_call: .; clone_size: once; j_call: TRBJ2-7; cdr3_aa: CASSLDDSPVYEQYF; cdr3_nt: TGTGCCAGCAGCTTAGACGACAGTCCGGTCTACGAGCAGTACTTC
v_call: TRBV5-5; d_call: .; clone_size: .; j_call: TRBJ2-7; cdr3_aa: CASSLVPTRTYEQYF; cdr3_nt: TGTGCCAGCAGCTTGGTCCCGACACGTACCTACGAGCAGTACTTC
v_call: TRBV13; d_call: .; clone_size: .; j_call: TRBJ1-5; cdr3_aa: CASSQRNQPQHF; cdr3_nt: TGTGCCAGCAGCCAGAGGAATCAGCCCCAGCATTTT
v_call: TRBV7-3; d_call: .; clone_size: once; j_call: TRBJ2-2; cdr3_aa: CASSLRGGGTGELFF; cdr3_nt: TGTGCCAGCAGCTTACGCGGGGGCGGTACCGGGGAGCTGTTTTTT
v_call: TRBV19; d_call: .; clone_size: .; j_call: TRBJ2-7; cdr3_aa: CASSRDSLPYEQYF; cdr3_nt: TGTGCCAGTAGTAGGGACTCCCTCCCCTACGAGCAGTACTTC
v_call: TRBV7-2; d_call: TRBD1; clone_size: once; j_call: TRBJ2-6; cdr3_aa: CASSPTGGSSGANVLTF; cdr3_nt: TGTGCCAGCAGCCCGACAGGGGGTTCCTCTGGGGCCAACGTCCTGACTTTC
v_call: TRBV11-3; d_call: .; clone_size: once; j_call: TRBJ2-5; cdr3_aa: CASSPGGTETQYF; cdr3_nt: TGTGCCAGCAGCCCAGGGGGGACAGAGACCCAGTACTTC
v_call: TRBV25-1; d_call: .; clone_size: .; j_call: TRBJ2-5; cdr3_aa: CASSEYILGSGAYF; cdr3_nt: TGTGCCAGCAGTGAATATATTCTCGGTAGTGGGGCGTACTTC
v_call: TRBV4-3; d_call: TRBD1; clone_size: .; j_call: TRBJ2-1; cdr3_aa: CASSPGQGAVDEQFF; cdr3_nt: TGCGCCAGCAGCCCGGGACAGGGGGCTGTCGATGAGCAGTTCTTC
v_call: TRBV24-1; d_call: .; clone_size: .; j_call: TRBJ1-2; cdr3_aa: CATSRRIYGYTF; cdr3_nt: TGTGCCACCAGTCGGAGAATCTACGGCTACACCTTC
v_call: TRBV25-1; d_call: TRBD1; clone_size: .; j_call: TRBJ2-7; cdr3_aa: CASSKGTGGYEQYF; cdr3_nt: TGTGCCAGCAGTAAAGGGACAGGGGGCTACGAGCAGTACTTC
v_call: TRBV19; d_call: .; clone_size: .; j_call: TRBJ1-3; cdr3_aa: CASSWETGLNLAGNTIYF; cdr3_nt: TGTGCCAGTAGTTGGGAGACAGGTCTTAATCTGGCTGGAAACACCATATATTTT
v_call: TRBV19; d_call: .; clone_size: .; j_call: TRBJ2-7; cdr3_aa: CASSIGPLEGLPYEQYF; cdr3_nt: TGTGCCAGTAGTATAGGGCCACTCGAAGGACTACCCTACGAGCAGTACTTC
v_call: TRBV3-1/TRBV3-2; d_call: .; clone_size: .; j_call: TRBJ1-6; cdr3_aa: CASSQEWASPLHF; cdr3_nt: TGTGCCAGCAGCCAAGAGTGGGCTTCACCCCTCCACTTT
v_call: TRBV6-2/TRBV6-3; d_call: .; clone_size: .; j_call: TRBJ2-3; cdr3_aa: CASSPYSGLTTDTQYF; cdr3_nt: TGTGCCAGCAGCCCCTATAGCGGCTTGACCACAGATACGCAGTATTTT
v_call: TRBV13; d_call: TRBD1; clone_size: .; j_call: TRBJ1-4; cdr3_aa: CASSTTGDRNEKLFF; cdr3_nt: TGTGCCAGCAGCACTACAGGGGACCGGAATGAAAAACTGTTTTTT
v_call: TRBV7-6; d_call: TRBD1; clone_size: .; j_call: TRBJ1-6; cdr3_aa: CASSSRTGGYSYNSPLHF; cdr3_nt: TGTGCCAGCAGCTCCCGGACAGGGGGCTACTCCTATAATTCACCCCTCCACTTT
v_call: TRBV3-1/TRBV3-2; d_call: TRBD2; clone_size: .; j_call: TRBJ2-5; cdr3_aa: CASSHGWEAGDQETQYF; cdr3_nt: TGTGCCAGCAGCCACGGGTGGGAAGCGGGGGATCAAGAGACCCAGTACTTC
v_call: TRBV3-1/TRBV3-2; d_call: TRBD2; clone_size: .; j_call: TRBJ2-2; cdr3_aa: CASSQALGTSGGHTGELFF; cdr3_nt: TGTGCCAGCAGCCAAGCCCTTGGGACTAGCGGGGGCCACACCGGGGAGCTGTTTTTT
v_call: TRBV12-3/TRBV12-4; d_call: TRBD1; clone_size: .; j_call: TRBJ1-2; cdr3_aa: CASTRTGNYGYTF; cdr3_nt: TGTGCCAGCACCCGGACAGGGAACTATGGCTACACCTTC